The 27 T cell receptor beta chains below come from one sample, sequenced in a study of OX40 agonist ivuxolimab in advanced cancers. Produced via immunoSEQ multiplex PCR; TCRdb's table is partial and in-frame only. Seen here are about 78,000 clones, 85% to 95% observed once, and the top ten hold 2.8%. Sample: CD4+ or CD8+ T cells sorted from blood, taken in a trial of the OX40 agonist ivuxolimab. The source of these receptors is an adult with an advanced solid tumor such as melanoma, head and neck, liver or kidney cancer.

The CDR3 is CASTRRGGTAEQYF. The CDR3 DNA follows: TGTGCCAGTACCCGGAGGGGTGGGACGGCCGAGCAGTACTTC. The chain has TRBV19 and TRBJ2-7, with a tentative D call TRBD2 (6 bases). Germline loops: CDR1 LNHDA, CDR2 SQIVND (reference sequence). Trimming took 7 bases from V and 6 from J, leaving 19 bases between them. This CDR3 region has 14 residues.

CDR3 in amino acids: CASSLGQAEKLFF. The CDR3 nucleotides are TGCGCCAGCAGCCTCGGACAGGCGGAAAAACTGTTTTTT. The chain has TRBV5-1 and TRBJ1-4, with 7 bases identical to TRBD1. V gave up 4 bases and J gave up 8 bases; unmatched junction bases: 5. This CDR3 has 13 residues. The germline V gene encodes CDR1 SGHRS and CDR2 YFSETQ.

In its sample, this clone was seen once. CDR3 nucleotide sequence: TGTGCCAGCCATAGCCAACAACGCACAGATACGCAGTATTTT. It translates to CASHSQQRTDTQYF. The chain is built from TRBV28 and TRBJ2-3, with D hard to call. This CDR3 has 14 residues. Trimming cost V 8 bases and J 1 base, with 13 bases left between them. Germline loops: CDR1 MDHEN, CDR2 SYDVKM.

This clone was recorded only once. V gene TRBV28 combines with J gene TRBJ1-1, with D perhaps TRBD1 (5 bases). CDR1 MDHEN and CDR2 SYDVKM come from the germline V gene. The CDR3 runs to 13 residues. Trimming took 8 bases from V and 5 from J, leaving 15 bases between them. In DNA form, the CDR3 reads TGTGCCAGCCGGCTTGGGGGATGGACTGAAGCTTTCTTT. Protein product: CASRLGGWTEAFF. The variable domain in full, with the rest retrieved from reference TRBV28 and TRBJ1-1, is DVKVTQSSRYLVKRTGEKVFLECVQDMDHENMFWYRQDPGLGLRLIYFSYDVKMKEKGDIPEGYSVSREKKERFSLILESASTNQTSMYLCASRLGGWTEAFFGQGTRLTVV.

The CDR3 reads CASSRLGGTNKETQYF. DNA for the CDR3: TGTGCCAGCAGCCGGCTAGGCGGGACAAATAAAGAGACCCAGTACTTC. This rearrangement joins TRBV7-2 to TRBJ2-5, with D possibly called TRBD1 or TRBD2 (6 bases each). V gave up 5 bases and J gave up 3 bases, with 19 bases separating them. The CDR3 covers 16 residues. Germline V CDR1 and CDR2: SGHTA, FQGNSA.

This rearrangement joins TRBV5-1 to TRBJ1-1; D is perhaps TRBD1 (5 bases). CDR3 size: 16 residues. Trimming took 0 bases from V and 4 from J, leaving 16 bases between them. The germline CDR1 and CDR2 sequences are SGHRS and YFSETQ. The CDR3 region has the DNA TGCGCCAGCAGCTTGGCCCCCGGCAGGGCCCTCACTGAAGCTTTCTTT. This sequence encodes CASSLAPGRALTEAFF.

V is TRBV6-5 and J is TRBJ1-5; D is uncertain. The length of the CDR3 is 15 residues. Per the germline V gene, CDR1 is MNHEY and CDR2 is SVGAGI. Trimming took off 2 bases at V and 2 bases at J, with 10 bases between the two ends. Here the CDR3 DNA reads TGTGCCAGCAGTTACCTGCCTCCGGGCAATCAGCCCCAGCATTTT. Translation gives CASSYLPPGNQPQHF.

The V gene is TRBV28, the J gene TRBJ1-4; tentative D call: TRBD1 (6 bases). Germline loops: CDR1 MDHEN, CDR2 SYDVKM. V was pared by 3 bases and J by 7 bases, with 18 bases between. This CDR3 has 16 amino acids. This chain's CDR3 is CASSFNSRGRSEKLFF. CDR3 nucleotide sequence: TGTGCCAGCAGTTTCAATAGTCGGGGGCGCAGTGAAAAACTGTTTTTT.

The chain recombines TRBV5-1 with TRBJ1-4; tentatively, D is TRBD1 (6 bases). Germline V gene data show CDR1 as SGHRS and CDR2 as YFSETQ. Deletions cut 4 bases from V and 8 bases from J, with 21 bases between. This CDR3 has 16 amino acids. CDR3 in DNA: TGCGCCAGCAGCCCTAAAACAGGGTCGGAAGCCGAAAAACTGTTTTTT. Residues: CASSPKTGSEAEKLFF. Using reference TRBV5-1 and TRBJ1-4 for the parts outside the CDR3, the full variable domain is KAGVTQTPRYLIKTRGQQVTLSCSPISGHRSVSWYQQTPGQGLQFLFEYFSETQRNKGNFPGRFSGRQFSNSRSEMNVSTLELGDSALYLCASSPKTGSEAEKLFFGSGTQLSVL.

The J gene is TRBJ2-5, the V gene TRBV11-2; perhaps D is TRBD1 or TRBD2 (5 bases each). Trimming pared 5 bases from V and 1 base from J, leaving 8 bases between. From germline, CDR1 is SGHAT and CDR2 FQNNGV. The CDR3 sequence is 13 residues long. The CDR3 loop reads CASSIGAQETQYF. The DNA of the CDR3 is TGTGCCAGCAGCATCGGGGCCCAAGAGACCCAGTACTTC. Variable domain in full (rest from reference TRBV11-2 and TRBJ2-5): EAGVAQSPRYKIIEKRQSVAFWCNPISGHATLYWYQQILGQGPKLLIQFQNNGVVDDSQLPKDRFSAERLKGVDSTLKIQPAKLEDSAVYLCASSIGAQETQYFGPGTRLLVL.

The chain has TRBV28 and TRBJ2-1, with D possibly called TRBD1 or TRBD2 (5 bases each). V was clipped by 4 bases and J by 7 bases, with 17 bases between them. CDR3 length: 15 amino acids. The V gene's germline CDR1 is MDHEN and CDR2 SYDVKM. The CDR3 DNA follows: TGTGCCAGCAGTTCACCAGCGGACACGGATAATGAGCAGTTCTTC. Its translation is CASSSPADTDNEQFF.

The table lists this clone with a count of one. The CDR3 DNA is TGTGCCAGCAGCACCCAAGCTGGAAACACCATATATTTT. This sequence encodes CASSTQAGNTIYF. This chain joins TRBV7-2 and TRBJ1-3; D remains ambiguous. CDR3 length equals 13 residues. Germline V lookup: CDR1 SGHTA, CDR2 FQGNSA. Between the trimmed V and J ends, which lost 5 bases and 2 bases, there was a span of 7 bases.

The chain recombines TRBV6-1 with TRBJ2-1; D is perhaps TRBD1 or TRBD2 (5 bases each). V lost 6 bases and J lost 9, with 18 bases in between. The CDR3 has 14 residues. Germline CDR1 reads MNHNS; CDR2 reads SASEGT. As DNA, the CDR3 is TGTGCCAGCAGCAGGGAACCGGCCGGGGTTGAGCAGTTCTTC. Amino acids: CASSREPAGVEQFF.

The rearrangement uses TRBV5-1 and TRBJ1-5, with unresolved D. CDR3 length: 14 residues. Germline CDR1 and CDR2: SGHRS and YFSETQ. V was cut by 0 bases and J by 7 bases, with 11 bases left in between. CDR3 nucleotide sequence: TGCGCCAGCAGCTTGGATGCCGACGGACAGCCCCAGCATTTT. This sequence encodes CASSLDADGQPQHF.

The CDR3: CASSQDYGTTQYF. CDR3 nucleotide sequence: TGTGCCAGCAGCCAAGATTACGGGACCACGCAGTATTTT. The chain links TRBV14 to TRBJ2-3; the D call may be TRBD1 or TRBD2 (5 bases each). This CDR3 is built from 13 residues. Germline assignment: CDR1 SGHDN and CDR2 FVKESK. V lost 0 bases and J 9 bases, leaving 10 bases between the germline ends. The whole variable domain, remainder taken from reference TRBV14 and TRBJ2-3, is EAGVTQFPSHSVIEKGQTVTLRCDPISGHDNLYWYRRVMGKEIKFLLHFVKESKQDESGMPNNRFLAERTGGTYSTLKVQPAELEDSGVYFCASSQDYGTTQYFGPGTRLTVL.

This rearrangement joins TRBV19 to TRBJ1-2, with 11 bases identical to TRBD1. The germline V gene encodes CDR1 LNHDA and CDR2 SQIVND (reference sequence). The CDR3 runs 17 residues. V gave up 7 bases and J gave up 4 bases; unmatched junction bases: 14. CDR3 sequence (DNA): TGTGCCAGTAAAGCTTTAAGGACAGGGGGCGCAGGCTATGGCTACACCTTC. It specifies CASKALRTGGAGYGYTF.

This chain joins TRBV11-3 and TRBJ2-7; the D gene is possibly TRBD2 (5 bases). Germline V gives CDR1 SGHNT, CDR2 YENEEA. The V gene lost 0 bases and the J gene lost 7 bases, with 13 bases spanning the gap. CDR3 length: 14 residues. The chain's CDR3 is CASSLDRAGGEQYF. In nucleotides, the CDR3 is TGTGCCAGCAGCTTAGATCGGGCAGGCGGGGAGCAGTACTTC.

CDR3 sequence reads: CASSITGAGNTIYF. DNA for the CDR3: TGTGCCAGTAGTATCACAGGGGCTGGAAACACCATATATTTT. This chain links TRBV19 with TRBJ1-3; TRBD1 agrees at 7 bases. CDR3 size: 14 residues. Germline V gives CDR1 LNHDA, CDR2 SQIVND (reference sequence). V lost 3 bases, J lost 2 bases, and 1 base stayed unmatched.

V and J are TRBV5-1 and TRBJ2-2; TRBD1 matches 7 bases. The J segment lost 1 base and the V segment lost 0 bases, leaving 3 bases of the junction unmatched. The CDR3 covers 16 residues. Germline V gene lookup returns CDR1 SGHRS and CDR2 YFSETQ. The CDR3 loop reads CASSLARTGNTGELFF. CDR3 nucleotides: TGCGCCAGCAGCTTGGCGAGGACAGGGAACACCGGGGAGCTGTTTTTT.

The CDR3 DNA follows: TGCAGCGCCGTGGGGTCTAGCACAGATACGCAGTATTTT. It specifies CSAVGSSTDTQYF. The rearrangement uses TRBV29-1 and TRBJ2-3; D is unclear. V dropped 7 bases and J dropped 0 bases, with 11 bases sitting between them. The CDR3 is 13 residues long. CDR1 and CDR2 from the germline V gene are SQVTM and ANQGSEA.

This chain connects TRBV7-2 to TRBJ1-2, with 8 nucleotides matching TRBD1. Trimming removed 6 bases from V and 1 base from J; junction bases left unmatched: 13. Germline CDR1 and CDR2: SGHTA and FQGNSA. This CDR3 contains 17 residues. CDR3 in amino acids: CASSVAGGNLDNYGYTF. The CDR3 nucleotides are TGTGCCAGCAGTGTAGCAGGGGGCAATCTGGATAACTATGGCTACACCTTC.

This chain links TRBV15 with TRBJ2-3, with D maybe TRBD2 (6 bases). This CDR3 has 17 amino acids. V lost 1 base, J lost 7 bases, and 21 bases lay in between. Germline CDR1 and CDR2: LNHNV and YYDKDF (reference sequence). For the CDR3, the DNA is TGTGCCACCAGCAGAGGGCCGAGGCAGGGAGGTCGGAATACGCAGTATTTT. Translation gives CATSRGPRQGGRNTQYF.

This chain connects TRBV6-1 to TRBJ2-1; 7 bases line up with TRBD1. Trimming cost V 7 bases and J 4 bases; bases outside gene matches: 4. This CDR3 has 13 residues. Germline V lookup: CDR1 MNHNS, CDR2 SASEGT. CDR3 nucleotides: TGTGCCAGCATTCGGGACAGATACAATGAGCAGTTCTTC. This encodes CASIRDRYNEQFF.

The chain recombines TRBV19 with TRBJ2-7; 7 bases match TRBD1. The CDR3 loop spans 16 amino acids. V shed 7 bases, J shed 4 bases, and the junction held 16 bases outside the gene matches. Germline V gene sequence: CDR1 LNHDA, CDR2 SQIVND (reference sequence). CDR3 sequence reads: CASTPAQGSGRYEQYF. CDR3 DNA: TGTGCCAGTACCCCAGCACAGGGGAGCGGAAGGTACGAGCAGTACTTC.

This sequence joins TRBV28 and TRBJ2-7, with 9 nucleotides matching TRBD2. V lost 3 bases to trimming and J lost 3 bases; unmatched junction nucleotides: 6. The CDR3 spans 15 residues. Per the germline V gene, CDR1 is MDHEN and CDR2 is SYDVKM. CDR3 protein: CASSFSRLADYEQYF. The CDR3 coding sequence is TGTGCCAGCAGTTTTAGTCGACTAGCGGACTACGAGCAGTACTTC.

The chain joins TRBV6-4 to TRBJ2-7; 9 bases match TRBD1. Germline V gene lookup returns CDR1 MRHNA and CDR2 SNTAGT. Trimming removed 4 bases from V and 6 bases from J; junction bases left unmatched: 7. The CDR3 is 14 amino acids. This CDR3 is CASSGDRELGEQYF. Here the CDR3 DNA reads TGTGCCAGCAGTGGGGACAGGGAGCTAGGCGAGCAGTACTTC.

J is TRBJ1-1 and V is TRBV10-3, with D possibly matching TRBD1 (6 bases). This CDR3 is built from 13 residues. V lost 4 bases to trimming and J lost 4 bases, with 10 bases between them. From germline, CDR1 is ENHRY and CDR2 SYGVKD. The CDR3 nucleotides read TGTGCCATCAGTGTCCAGGGGAGCACTGAAGCTTTCTTT. Translation: CAISVQGSTEAFF.